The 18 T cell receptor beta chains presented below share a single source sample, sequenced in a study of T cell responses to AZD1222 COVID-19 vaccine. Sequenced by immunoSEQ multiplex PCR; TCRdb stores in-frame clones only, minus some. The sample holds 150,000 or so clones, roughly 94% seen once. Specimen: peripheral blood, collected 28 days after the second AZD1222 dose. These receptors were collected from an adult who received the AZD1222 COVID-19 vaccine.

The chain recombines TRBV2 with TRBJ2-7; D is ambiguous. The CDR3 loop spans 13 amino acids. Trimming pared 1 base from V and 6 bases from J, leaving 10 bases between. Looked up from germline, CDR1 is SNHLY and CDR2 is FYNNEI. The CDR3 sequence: CASSEGPRPEQYF. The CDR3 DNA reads TGTGCCAGCAGTGAAGGCCCGCGTCCCGAGCAGTACTTC.

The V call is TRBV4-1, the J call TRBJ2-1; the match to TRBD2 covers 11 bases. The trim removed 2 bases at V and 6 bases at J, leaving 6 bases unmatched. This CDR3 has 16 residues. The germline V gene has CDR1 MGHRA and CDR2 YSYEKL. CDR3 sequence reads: CASSQPLAGGGNEQFF. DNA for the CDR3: TGCGCCAGCAGCCAACCATTAGCGGGAGGGGGCAATGAGCAGTTCTTC.

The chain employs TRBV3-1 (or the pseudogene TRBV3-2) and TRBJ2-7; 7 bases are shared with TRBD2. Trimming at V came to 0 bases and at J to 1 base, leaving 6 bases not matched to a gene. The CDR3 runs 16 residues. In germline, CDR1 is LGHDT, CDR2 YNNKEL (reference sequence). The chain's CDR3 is CASSQDLAGESYEQYF. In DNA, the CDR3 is TGTGCCAGCAGCCAAGATCTTGCGGGGGAATCCTACGAGCAGTACTTC.

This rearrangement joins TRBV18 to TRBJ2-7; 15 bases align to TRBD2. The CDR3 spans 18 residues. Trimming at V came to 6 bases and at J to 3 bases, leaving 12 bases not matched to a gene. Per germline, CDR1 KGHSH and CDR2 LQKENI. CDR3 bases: TGTGCCAGCTCTCTAACCGGACTAGCGGGAGGGGGTGACTACGAGCAGTACTTC. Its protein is CASSLTGLAGGGDYEQYF. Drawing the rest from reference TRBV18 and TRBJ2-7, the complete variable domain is NAGVMQNPRHLVRRRGQEARLRCSPMKGHSHVYWYRQLPEEGLKFMVYLQKENIIDESGMPKERFSAEFPKEGPSILRIQQVVRGDSAAYFCASSLTGLAGGGDYEQYFGPGTRLTVT.

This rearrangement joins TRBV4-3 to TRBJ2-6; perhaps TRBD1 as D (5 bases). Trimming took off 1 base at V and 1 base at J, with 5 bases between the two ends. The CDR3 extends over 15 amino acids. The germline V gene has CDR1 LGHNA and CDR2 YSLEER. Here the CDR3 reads CASSQGQSGANVLTF. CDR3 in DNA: TGCGCCAGCAGCCAAGGACAGTCTGGGGCCAACGTCCTGACTTTC.

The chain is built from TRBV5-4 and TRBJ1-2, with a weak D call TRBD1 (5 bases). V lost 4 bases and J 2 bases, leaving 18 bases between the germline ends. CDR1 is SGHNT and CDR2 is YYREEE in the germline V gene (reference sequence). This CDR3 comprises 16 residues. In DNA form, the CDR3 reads TGTGCCAGCAGCCCTGAGGCGGGCAGGGAGAACTATGGCTACACCTTC. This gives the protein CASSPEAGRENYGYTF.

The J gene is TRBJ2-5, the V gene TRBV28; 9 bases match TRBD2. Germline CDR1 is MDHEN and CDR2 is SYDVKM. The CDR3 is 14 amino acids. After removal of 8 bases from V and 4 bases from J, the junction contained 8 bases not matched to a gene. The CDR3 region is CASAIAGVGETQYF. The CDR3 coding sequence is TGTGCCAGCGCGATAGCGGGAGTAGGAGAGACCCAGTACTTC.

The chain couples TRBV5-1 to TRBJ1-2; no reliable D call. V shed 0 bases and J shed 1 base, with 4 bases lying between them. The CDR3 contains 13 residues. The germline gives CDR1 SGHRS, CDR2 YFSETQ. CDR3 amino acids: CASSLDSNYGYTF. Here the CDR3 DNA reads TGCGCCAGCAGCTTGGACAGTAACTATGGCTACACCTTC.

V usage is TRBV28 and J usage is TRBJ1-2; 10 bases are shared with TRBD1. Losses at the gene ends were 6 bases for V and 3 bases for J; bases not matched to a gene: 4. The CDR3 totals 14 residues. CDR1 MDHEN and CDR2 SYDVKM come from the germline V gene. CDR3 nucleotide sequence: TGTGCCAGCAGCGGGGACAGGGGACACTATGGCTACACCTTC. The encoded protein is CASSGDRGHYGYTF.

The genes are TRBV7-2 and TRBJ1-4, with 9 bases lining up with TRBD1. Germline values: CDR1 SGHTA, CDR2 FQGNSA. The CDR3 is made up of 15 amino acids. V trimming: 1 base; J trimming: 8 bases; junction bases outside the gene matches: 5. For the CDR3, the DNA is TGTGCCAGCAGCTTAGTAGGGACAGGGTGGGAAAAACTGTTTTTT. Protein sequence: CASSLVGTGWEKLFF.

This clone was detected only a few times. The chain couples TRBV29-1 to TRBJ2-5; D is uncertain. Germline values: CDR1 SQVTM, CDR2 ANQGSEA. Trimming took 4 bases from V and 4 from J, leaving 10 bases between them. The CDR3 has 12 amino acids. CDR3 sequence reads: CSVAQAGETQYF. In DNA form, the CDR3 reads TGCAGCGTTGCTCAGGCAGGAGAGACCCAGTACTTC.

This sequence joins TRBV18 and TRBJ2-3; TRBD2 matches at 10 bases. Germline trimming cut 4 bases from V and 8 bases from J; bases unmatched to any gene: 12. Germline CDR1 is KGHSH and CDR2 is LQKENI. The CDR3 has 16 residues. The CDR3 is CASSRTGLAMQGTQYF. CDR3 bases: TGTGCCAGCTCACGAACGGGACTAGCGATGCAGGGTACGCAGTATTTT. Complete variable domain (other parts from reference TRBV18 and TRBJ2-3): NAGVMQNPRHLVRRRGQEARLRCSPMKGHSHVYWYRQLPEEGLKFMVYLQKENIIDESGMPKERFSAEFPKEGPSILRIQQVVRGDSAAYFCASSRTGLAMQGTQYFGPGTRLTVL.

CDR3 DNA: TGTGCCAGCAGTTACGCGGGTAATGAGCAGTTCTTC. This codes for CASSYAGNEQFF. The J gene is TRBJ2-1, the V gene TRBV6-6; D is perhaps TRBD2 (5 bases). This CDR3 contains 12 residues. Germline V CDR1 and CDR2: MNHNY, SVGAGI (reference sequence). The V and J ends lost 2 bases and 7 bases respectively, with 6 bases between them.

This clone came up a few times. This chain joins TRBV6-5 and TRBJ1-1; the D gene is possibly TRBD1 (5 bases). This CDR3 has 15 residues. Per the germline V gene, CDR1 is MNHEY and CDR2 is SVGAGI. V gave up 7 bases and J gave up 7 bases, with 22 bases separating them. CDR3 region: CASKAGVRGANEAFF. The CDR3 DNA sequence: TGTGCCAGCAAGGCGGGGGTTAGAGGGGCTAATGAAGCTTTCTTT.

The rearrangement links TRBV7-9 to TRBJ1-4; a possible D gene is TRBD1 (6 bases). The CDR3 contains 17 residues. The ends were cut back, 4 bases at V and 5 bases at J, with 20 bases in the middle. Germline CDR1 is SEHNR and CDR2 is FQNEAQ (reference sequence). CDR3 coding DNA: TGTGCCAGCAGCTCCCCGCTCACGGCAGGGGTGAATGAAAAACTGTTTTTT. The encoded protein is CASSSPLTAGVNEKLFF.

DNA of the CDR3: TGTGCCAGCAGCTTATCCCACTGGTTTGCCACAGATACGCAGTATTTT. Its translation is CASSLSHWFATDTQYF. The chain uses TRBV7-8 and TRBJ2-3, with no clear D. V was cut by 2 bases and J by 2 bases, with 14 bases left in between. The CDR3 is 16 amino acids. Per the germline V gene, CDR1 is SGHVS and CDR2 is FQNEAQ.

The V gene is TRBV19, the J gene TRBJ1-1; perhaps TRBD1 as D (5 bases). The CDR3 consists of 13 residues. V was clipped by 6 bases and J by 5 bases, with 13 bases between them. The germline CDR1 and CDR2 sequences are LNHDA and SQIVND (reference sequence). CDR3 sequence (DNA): TGTGCCAGTAGCCCCGGAGGGGAGACTGAAGCTTTCTTT. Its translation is CASSPGGETEAFF.

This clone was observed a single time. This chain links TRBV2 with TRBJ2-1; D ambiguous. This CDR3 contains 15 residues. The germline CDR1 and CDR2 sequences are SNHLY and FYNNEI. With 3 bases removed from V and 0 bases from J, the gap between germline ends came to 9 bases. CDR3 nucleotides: TGTGCCAGCAGTGAGCGACCGAGCTCCTACAATGAGCAGTTCTTC. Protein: CASSERPSSYNEQFF.